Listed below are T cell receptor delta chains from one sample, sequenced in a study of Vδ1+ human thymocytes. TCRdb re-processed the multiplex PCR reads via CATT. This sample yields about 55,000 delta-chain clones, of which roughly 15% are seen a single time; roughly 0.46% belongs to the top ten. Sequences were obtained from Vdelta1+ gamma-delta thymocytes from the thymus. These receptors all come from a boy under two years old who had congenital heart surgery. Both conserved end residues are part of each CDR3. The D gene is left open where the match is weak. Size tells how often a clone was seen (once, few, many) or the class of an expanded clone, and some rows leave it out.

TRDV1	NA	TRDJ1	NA	CALGEPPREADKLIF	TGTGCTCTTGGGGAACCCCCTAGGGAGGCCGATAAACTCATCTTT
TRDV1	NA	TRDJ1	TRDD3	CALGVLGVVYWGTSDKLIF	TGTGCCCTTGGGGTACTAGGAGTGGTGTACTGGGGGACCTCCGATAAACTCATCTTT
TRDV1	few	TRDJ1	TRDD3	CALGKVVTGGYGLIF	TGTGCTCTTGGGAAGGTCGTTACTGGGGGATACGGACTCATCTTT
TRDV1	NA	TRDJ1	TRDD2	CALGAFLPYSGLGTDTDKLIF	TGTGCTCTTGGGGCCTTCCTACCGTATTCCGGACTGGGAACGGACACCGATAAACTCATCTTT
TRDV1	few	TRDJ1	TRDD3	CALGERPLRTGGAVSGSKLIF	TGTGCTCTTGGGGAAAGGCCCCTCCGTACTGGGGGAGCCGTAAGTGGGTCGAAACTCATCTTT
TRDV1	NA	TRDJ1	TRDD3	CALTVLGDKMGYTDKLIF	TGTGCTCTCACCGTACTGGGGGATAAGATGGGGTACACCGATAAACTCATCTTT
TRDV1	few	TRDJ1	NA	CALGELGGTSYSLLGASVLTDKLIF	TGTGCTCTTGGGGAACTAGGGGGCACTTCCTACTCGTTACTGGGGGCCTCAGTCCTCACCGATAAACTCATCTTT
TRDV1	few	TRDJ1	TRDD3	CALGELAINWGSYTDKLIF	TGTGCTCTTGGGGAATTAGCAATTAACTGGGGGTCGTACACCGATAAACTCATCTTT
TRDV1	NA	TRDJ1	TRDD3	CALGGSLSLLGDMRHDKLIF	TGTGCTCTTGGGGGTTCTCTATCGTTGCTGGGGGATATGCGGCACGATAAACTCATCTTT
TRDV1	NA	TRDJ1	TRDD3	CALGDRKPLAGIRPYTDKLIF	TGTGCTCTTGGGGATCGAAAACCCCTGGCGGGGATACGACCGTACACCGATAAACTCATCTTT
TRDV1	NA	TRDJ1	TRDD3	CALGDSLPPLLGDTYTDKLIF	TGTGCTCTTGGGGACTCCCTTCCTCCCCTACTGGGGGATACGTACACCGATAAACTCATCTTT
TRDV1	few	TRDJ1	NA	CALGFAGKGDYTDKLIF	TGTGCTCTTGGGTTCGCCGGGAAAGGGGACTACACCGATAAACTCATCTTT
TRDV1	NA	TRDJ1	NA	CALGVPDVRLIF	TGTGCTCTTGGGGTCCCGGATGTAAGGCTCATCTTT
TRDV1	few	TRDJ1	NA	CAPGEGGPLWSKLIF	TGTGCTCCTGGGGAAGGGGGGCCCTTATGGAGCAAACTCATCTTT
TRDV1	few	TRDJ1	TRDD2	CALGEPITIPTENTDKLIF	TGTGCTCTTGGGGAACCCATCACAATTCCTACTGAAAACACCGATAAACTCATCTTT
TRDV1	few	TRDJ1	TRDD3	CALGDLTGGPFYTDKLIF	TGTGCTCTTGGGGACCTTACTGGGGGCCCCTTTTACACCGATAAACTCATCTTT
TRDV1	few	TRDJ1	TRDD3	CALGGRPSCHSWGIRGSDTDKLIF	TGTGCCCTTGGGGGCAGGCCTTCCTGCCATTCTTGGGGGATACGCGGGTCGGACACCGATAAACTCATCTTT
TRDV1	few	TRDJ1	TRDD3	CALGGGEGYYADKLIF	TGTGCTCTTGGGGGAGGGGAGGGATACTACGCCGATAAACTCATCTTT
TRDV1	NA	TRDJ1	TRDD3	CALGPQYWGKSNTDKLIF	TGTGCTCTTGGTCCCCAGTACTGGGGGAAATCGAACACCGATAAACTCATCTTT
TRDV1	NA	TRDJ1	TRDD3	CALGERCWGILPYTDKLIF	TGTGCTCTTGGGGAACGGTGCTGGGGGATACTTCCGTACACCGATAAACTCATCTTT
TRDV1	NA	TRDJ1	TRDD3	CALGDRTRHIGGPYTDKLIF	TGTGCTCTTGGGGACCGTACGAGACACATTGGGGGACCTTACACCGATAAACTCATCTTT
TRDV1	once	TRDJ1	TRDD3	CALGKGPTTLTGGPYTDKLIF	TGTGCTCTTGGGAAGGGGCCTACTACGCTCACTGGGGGCCCGTACACCGATAAACTCATCTTT
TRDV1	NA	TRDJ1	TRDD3	CALGPIEGLPVFLLGDTDKLIF	TGTGCTCTTGGGCCAATAGAAGGCCTTCCCGTCTTTCTACTGGGGGATACCGATAAACTCATCTTT
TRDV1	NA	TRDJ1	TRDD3	CALGEGPTYVRVLGGPYTDKLIF	TGTGCTCTTGGGGAAGGGCCCACATACGTTCGAGTACTGGGGGGGCCGTACACCGATAAACTCATCTTT
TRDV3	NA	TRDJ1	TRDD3	CAFSLDLLGDTPKLIF	TGTGCCTTTAGCTTAGACCTCCTGGGGGATACGCCGAAACTCATCTTT
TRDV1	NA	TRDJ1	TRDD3	CALGGQIRGIPRTDKLIF	TGTGCTCTTGGGGGACAAATCCGGGGGATACCGAGAACCGATAAACTCATCTTT
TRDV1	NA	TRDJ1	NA	CALGSLSWGSSGSLIF	TGTGCTCTTGGGAGCCTCAGCTGGGGATCCTCGGGGAGTCTCATCTTT
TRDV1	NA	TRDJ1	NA	CALGEPFPLLDKLIF	TGTGCTCTTGGGGAACCTTTCCCCTTGCTCGATAAACTCATCTTT
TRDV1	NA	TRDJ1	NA	CALGDIRASSSWEIRRYTDKLIF	TGTGCTCTTGGGGACATCCGAGCTTCCTCCTCTTGGGAAATTAGACGTTACACCGATAAACTCATCTTT
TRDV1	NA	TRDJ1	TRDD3	CALGELPKPTTGGYQPTGTDKLIF	TGTGCTCTTGGGGAACTTCCAAAGCCGACTACTGGGGGATACCAACCGACAGGAACCGATAAACTCATCTTT
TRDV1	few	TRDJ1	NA	CALGEGLTDKLIF	TGTGCTCTTGGGGAAGGCCTAACCGATAAACTCATCTTT
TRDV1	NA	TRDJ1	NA	CALGDKFLPPGGQYTDKLIF	TGTGCTCTTGGGGATAAGTTCCTTCCGCCGGGGGGTCAGTACACCGATAAACTCATCTTT
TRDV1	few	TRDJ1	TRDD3	CALGVPFPHWGPFPHTDKLIF	TGTGCTCTTGGGGTCCCCTTCCCCCACTGGGGGCCTTTCCCGCACACCGATAAACTCATCTTT
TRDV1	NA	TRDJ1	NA	CALGEQSLIRYTDKLIF	TGTGCCCTTGGGGAACAATCCCTAATTAGGTACACCGATAAACTCATCTTT
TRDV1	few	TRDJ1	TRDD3	CALGELQGYGEDKLIF	TGTGCTCTTGGGGAACTCCAGGGATACGGAGAGGATAAACTCATCTTT
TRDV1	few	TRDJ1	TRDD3	CALGEPLVLGGPKDKLIF	TGTGCTCTTGGGGAGCCTTTGGTACTGGGGGGCCCCAAGGATAAACTCATCTTT
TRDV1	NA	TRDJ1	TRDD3	CALGAWVPVFLYWGDHTGKLIF	TGTGCTCTTGGGGCCTGGGTTCCTGTCTTTCTTTACTGGGGGGACCATACCGGAAAACTCATCTTT
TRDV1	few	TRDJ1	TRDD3	CALGELYSGGPYTDKLIF	TGTGCTCTTGGGGAACTCTACTCTGGGGGACCCTACACCGATAAACTCATCTTT
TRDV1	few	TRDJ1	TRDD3	CALGEPRGYVYDKLIF	TGTGCTCTTGGGGAACCACGGGGATACGTTTACGATAAACTCATCTTT
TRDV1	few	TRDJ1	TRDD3	CALGEPRRVSVLGDRDKLIF	TGTGCTCTTGGGGAACCCAGGAGGGTGTCGGTACTGGGGGATCGGGATAAACTCATCTTT
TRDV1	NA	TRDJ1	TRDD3	CALGPGVGDTVTDKLIF	TGTGCTCTTGGCCCTGGGGTGGGGGATACGGTCACCGATAAACTCATCTTT
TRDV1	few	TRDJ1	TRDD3	CALGELSYVLGDYTDKLIF	TGTGCTCTTGGGGAACTGTCCTACGTCCTGGGGGATTACACCGATAAACTCATCTTT
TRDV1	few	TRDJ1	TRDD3	CALGATTYAGGYNTDKLIF	TGTGCTCTTGGGGCCACAACCTACGCTGGGGGATACAACACCGATAAACTCATCTTT
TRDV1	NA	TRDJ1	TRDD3	CALGVSDGAGGPYTDKLIF	TGTGCTCTTGGGGTCTCCGATGGGGCTGGGGGACCGTACACCGATAAACTCATCTTT
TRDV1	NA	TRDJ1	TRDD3	CALGVPFPTRPYWGIQDYDKLIF	TGTGCTCTTGGGGTTCCATTTCCTACTCGTCCGTACTGGGGGATACAGGACTACGATAAACTCATCTTT
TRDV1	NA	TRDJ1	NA	CALGKGSFTNTDKLIF	TGTGCCCTTGGGAAGGGATCTTTCACGAACACCGATAAACTCATCTTT
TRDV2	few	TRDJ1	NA	CACDPFRNTDKLIF	TGTGCCTGTGACCCTTTTAGGAACACCGATAAACTCATCTTT
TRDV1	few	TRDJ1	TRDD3	CALGEAFPPLLGGPDTDKLIF	TGTGCTCTTGGGGAAGCCTTCCCCCCATTACTGGGGGGCCCAGACACCGATAAACTCATCTTT
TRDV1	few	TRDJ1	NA	CALGLRYLYTDKLIF	TGTGCTCTTGGGTTACGTTACCTGTACACCGATAAACTCATCTTT
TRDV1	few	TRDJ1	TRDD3	CALGDPGPTLVLGDTLYTDKLIF	TGTGCTCTTGGGGACCCCGGGCCCACCCTTGTACTGGGGGATACGCTGTACACCGATAAACTCATCTTT